The source of this T cell receptor (beta chain) is a study of blood T cell repertoires in COVID-19. On the study more broadly: Samples taken during acute and convalescent COVID-19 were collected in the United States, Italy and Spain. The analysed material was cDNA or gDNA that came from T cells, B-cell-depleted T cells, or PBMCs.

In the authors' workflow: Amplified reference gene primers provided the basis for estimating nucleated cell counts. Only in-frame clones appear in the TCRdb table, and some are missing; sequencing was by immunoSEQ multiplex PCR. Clone size and V and J calls were adopted from that table, with D and trimming inferred from the DNA. The sample lists 250,000 to 350,000 clones; 89% were seen once. This clone was picked up one time. CDR3 size: 16 residues. V gave up 1 base and J gave up 6 bases, with 18 bases separating them. CDR1 is SGHAT and CDR2 is FQNNGV in the germline V gene. Specimen: peripheral blood. This chain connects TRBV11-2 to TRBJ1-2, with D maybe TRBD1 (6 bases). The sequence derives from a woman aged 60-75 years with acute or convalescent COVID-19. CDR3: CASSLGSSWGQDGYTF. In DNA form, the CDR3 reads TGTGCCAGCAGCTTAGGGTCAAGTTGGGGGCAGGATGGCTACACCTTC.